This is a list of T cell receptor beta chains from one sample in a study of blood T cell repertoires in COVID-19. Clones were sequenced by immunoSEQ multiplex PCR, and TCRdb holds only the in-frame ones, with some missing. The sample records over 70,000 clones, less than 95% being singletons. Material for sequencing was peripheral blood. These receptors were collected from a man aged 18-30 years with COVID-19, enrolled during active disease. The CDR3 runs from the conserved cysteine through the conserved F or W. Fields, in order: D gene, clone size, J gene, V gene, CDR3 DNA, CDR3 protein. The D gene is left open where the match is weak. Clone size is shown for a subset of rows, as once, few, many or a class of expanded clone.

>.|.|TRBJ2-5|TRBV15
TGTGCCACCCGGGGCCAAGAGACCCAGTACTTC
CATRGQETQYF
>.|.|TRBJ1-2|TRBV6-5
TGTGCCAGCAGTTACGGGCGGGGTGTCCGTGGCTACACCTTC
CASSYGRGVRGYTF
>.|.|TRBJ1-1|TRBV29-1
TGCAGCGTTGAAAGGCGGCTTATGAACACTGAAGCTTTCTTT
CSVERRLMNTEAFF
>TRBD1|.|TRBJ1-6|TRBV4-2
TGTGCCAGCAGCCACCAGGGGGGAAATTCACCCCTCCACTTT
CASSHQGGNSPLHF
>.|.|TRBJ2-7|TRBV27
TGTGCCAGCGCACGAGGTAGCTCCTACGAGCAGTACTTC
CASARGSSYEQYF
>TRBD2|.|TRBJ2-1|TRBV13
TGTGCCAGCAGCTTGGGGACTAGCAGTTACAATGAGCAGTTCTTC
CASSLGTSSYNEQFF
>.|.|TRBJ2-7|TRBV27
TGTGCCAGCAGTCCCGGGACTGCCTCCTACGAGCAGTACTTC
CASSPGTASYEQYF
>TRBD1|.|TRBJ2-3|TRBV5-1
TGCGCCAGCAGTTCGACAGGGCGGAGGACAGATACGCAGTATTTT
CASSSTGRRTDTQYF
>.|.|TRBJ2-7|TRBV28
TGTGCCATCCAGCGGATCTCTCCTTACGAGCAGTACTTC
CAIQRISPYEQYF
>.|once|TRBJ2-2|TRBV27
TGTGCCAGCAGTCCCGACACCGGGGAGCTGTTTTTT
CASSPDTGELFF
>.|once|TRBJ1-5|TRBV12-3/TRBV12-4
TGTGCCAGCAGTTTGTCTAGTCAGCCCCAGCATTTT
CASSLSSQPQHF
>.|.|TRBJ1-5|TRBV7-8
TGTGCCAGCAGCTTAGCGGGGCCGGGAGGGGCCCAGCCCCAGCATTTT
CASSLAGPGGAQPQHF
>TRBD1|.|TRBJ1-6|TRBV5-4
TGTGCCAGCAGCTTGGGACAGGGTTCACCCCTCCACTTT
CASSLGQGSPLHF
>.|.|TRBJ2-7|TRBV4-1
TGCGCCAGCAGCATAGTTGGTAGGGACTCAAGATACGAGCAGTACTTC
CASSIVGRDSRYEQYF
>.|.|TRBJ2-3|TRBV4-1
TGCGCCAGCAGCCAAGAGCAGGGGCGGACAGATACGCAGTATTTT
CASSQEQGRTDTQYF
>TRBD2|.|TRBJ2-7|TRBV5-1
TGCGCCAGCAGCTTGGCGGGACTAGCGAACAACGAGCAGTACTTC
CASSLAGLANNEQYF
>.|.|TRBJ1-6|TRBV6-6
TGTGCCAGCAGTTACTCCCTCGGGAATTCACCCCTCCACTTT
CASSYSLGNSPLHF